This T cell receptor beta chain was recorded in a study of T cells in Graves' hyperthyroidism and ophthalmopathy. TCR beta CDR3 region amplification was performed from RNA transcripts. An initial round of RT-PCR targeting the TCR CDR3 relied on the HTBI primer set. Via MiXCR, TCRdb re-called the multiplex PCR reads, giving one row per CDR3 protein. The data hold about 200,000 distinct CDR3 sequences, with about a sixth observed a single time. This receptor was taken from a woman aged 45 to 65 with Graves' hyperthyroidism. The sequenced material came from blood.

The CDR3 DNA reads TGTGCCAGCAGTTCAGGACAGGGGCATTTATTGGGCTACACCTTC. Residues: CASSSGQGHLLGYTF. V and J are TRBV12-3 or TRBV12-4 and TRBJ1-2, with TRBD1 matching over 9 bases. With 4 bases clipped from V and 8 bases from J, the junction kept 11 bases outside the gene matches. The CDR3 totals 15 residues.